This T cell receptor beta chain originates from a study of T cells in Graves' hyperthyroidism and ophthalmopathy. CDR1 and CDR2 (germline): KGHSH, LQKENI. The CDR3 spans 15 residues. V lost 4 bases and J lost 4, with 16 bases in between. The sample holds many counts of this clonotype. Enrolled ophthalmopathy patients presented with a Clinical Activity Score of at least 3, a NOSPECS grade of at least 4, and disease duration under 3 months. Patients showing uncontrolled infection, other autoimmune disease, pregnancy or lactation were ineligible. Diagnostic decisions used clinical symptoms, serum thyroxine and TRAb, thyroid ultrasound and orbital computed tomography. RNA transcripts gave rise to amplified TCR beta CDR3 regions. The TCR CDR3 first-round RT-PCR relied on the HTBI primer set. TCRdb reanalysed the multiplex PCR reads using MiXCR and keeps one entry per CDR3 protein. The sample lists 350,000 to 450,000 distinct CDR3 sequences; 11% to 15% were seen once.

The chain combines TRBV18 with TRBJ2-5, with a weak D call TRBD2 (5 bases). The specimen was blood. The TCR sequence derives from a man aged 45-65 years with Graves' ophthalmopathy. The CDR3 DNA reads TGTGCCAGCTCACAAGAGACTATCAGCGGAGAGACCCAGTACTTC. It codes for CASSQETISGETQYF.